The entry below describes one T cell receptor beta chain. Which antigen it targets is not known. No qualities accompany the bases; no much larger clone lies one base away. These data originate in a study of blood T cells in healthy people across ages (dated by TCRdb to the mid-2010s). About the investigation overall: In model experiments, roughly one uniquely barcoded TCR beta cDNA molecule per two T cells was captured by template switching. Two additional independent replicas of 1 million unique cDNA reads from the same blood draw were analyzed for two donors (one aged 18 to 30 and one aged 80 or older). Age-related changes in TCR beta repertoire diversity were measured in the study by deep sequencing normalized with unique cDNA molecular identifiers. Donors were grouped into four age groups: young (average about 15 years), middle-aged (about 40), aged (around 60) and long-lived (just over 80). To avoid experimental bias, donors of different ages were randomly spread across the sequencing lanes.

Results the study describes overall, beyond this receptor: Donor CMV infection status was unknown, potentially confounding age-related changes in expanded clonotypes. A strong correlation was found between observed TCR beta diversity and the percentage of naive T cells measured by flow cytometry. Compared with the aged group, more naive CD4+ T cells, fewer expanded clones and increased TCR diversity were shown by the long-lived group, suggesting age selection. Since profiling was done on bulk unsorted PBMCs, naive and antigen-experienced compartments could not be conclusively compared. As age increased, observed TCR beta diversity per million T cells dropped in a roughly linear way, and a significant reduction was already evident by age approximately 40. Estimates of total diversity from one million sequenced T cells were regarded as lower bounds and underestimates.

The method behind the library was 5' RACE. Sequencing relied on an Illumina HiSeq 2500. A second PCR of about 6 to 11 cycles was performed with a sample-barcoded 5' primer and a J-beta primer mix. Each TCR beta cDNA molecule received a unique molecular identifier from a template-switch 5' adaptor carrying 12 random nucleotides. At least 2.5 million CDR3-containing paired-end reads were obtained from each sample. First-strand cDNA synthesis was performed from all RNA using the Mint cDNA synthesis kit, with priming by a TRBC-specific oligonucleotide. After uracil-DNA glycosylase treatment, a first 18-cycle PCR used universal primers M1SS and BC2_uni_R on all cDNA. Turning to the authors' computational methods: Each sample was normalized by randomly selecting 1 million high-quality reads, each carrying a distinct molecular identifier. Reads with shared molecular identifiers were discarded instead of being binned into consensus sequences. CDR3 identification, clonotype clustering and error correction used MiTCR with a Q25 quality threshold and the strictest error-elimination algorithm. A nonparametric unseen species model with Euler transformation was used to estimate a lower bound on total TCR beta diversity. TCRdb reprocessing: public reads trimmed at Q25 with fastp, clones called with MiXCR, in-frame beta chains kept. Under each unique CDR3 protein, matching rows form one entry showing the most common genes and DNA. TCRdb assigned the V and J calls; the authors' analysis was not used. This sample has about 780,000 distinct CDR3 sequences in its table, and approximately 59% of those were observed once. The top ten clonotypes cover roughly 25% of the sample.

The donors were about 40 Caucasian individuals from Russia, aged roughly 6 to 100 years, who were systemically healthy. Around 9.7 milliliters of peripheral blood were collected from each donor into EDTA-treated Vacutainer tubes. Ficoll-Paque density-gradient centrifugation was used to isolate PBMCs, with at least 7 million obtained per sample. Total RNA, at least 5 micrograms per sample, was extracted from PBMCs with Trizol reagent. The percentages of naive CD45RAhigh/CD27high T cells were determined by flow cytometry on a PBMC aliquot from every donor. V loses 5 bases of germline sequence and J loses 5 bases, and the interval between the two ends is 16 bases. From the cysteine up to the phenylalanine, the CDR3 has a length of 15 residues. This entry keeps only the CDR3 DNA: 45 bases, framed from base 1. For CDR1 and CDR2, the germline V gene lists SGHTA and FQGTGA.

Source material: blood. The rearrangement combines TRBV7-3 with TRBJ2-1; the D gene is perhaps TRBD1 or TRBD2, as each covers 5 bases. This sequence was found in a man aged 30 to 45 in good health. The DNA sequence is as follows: TGTGCCAGCAGCCCCGGGGCACAAAATAACAATGAGCAGTTCTTC. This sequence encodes CASSPGAQNNNEQFF.